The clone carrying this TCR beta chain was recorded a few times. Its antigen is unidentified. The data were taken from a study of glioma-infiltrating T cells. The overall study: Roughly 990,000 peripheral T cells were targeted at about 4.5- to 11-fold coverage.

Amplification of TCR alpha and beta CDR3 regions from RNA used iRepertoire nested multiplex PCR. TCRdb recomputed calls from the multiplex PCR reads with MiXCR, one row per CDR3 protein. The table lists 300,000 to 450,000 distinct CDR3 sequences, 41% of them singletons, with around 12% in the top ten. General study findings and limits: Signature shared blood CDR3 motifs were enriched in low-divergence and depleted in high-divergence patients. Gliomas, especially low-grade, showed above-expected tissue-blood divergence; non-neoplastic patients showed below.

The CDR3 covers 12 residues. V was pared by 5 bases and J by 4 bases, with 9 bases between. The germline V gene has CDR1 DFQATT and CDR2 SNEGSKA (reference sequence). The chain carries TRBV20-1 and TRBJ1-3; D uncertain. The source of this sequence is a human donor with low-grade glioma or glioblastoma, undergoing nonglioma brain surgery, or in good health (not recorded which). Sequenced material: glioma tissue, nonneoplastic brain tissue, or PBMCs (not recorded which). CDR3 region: CSAGRMGNTIYF. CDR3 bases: TGCAGTGCTGGTCGTATGGGAAACACCATATATTTT.